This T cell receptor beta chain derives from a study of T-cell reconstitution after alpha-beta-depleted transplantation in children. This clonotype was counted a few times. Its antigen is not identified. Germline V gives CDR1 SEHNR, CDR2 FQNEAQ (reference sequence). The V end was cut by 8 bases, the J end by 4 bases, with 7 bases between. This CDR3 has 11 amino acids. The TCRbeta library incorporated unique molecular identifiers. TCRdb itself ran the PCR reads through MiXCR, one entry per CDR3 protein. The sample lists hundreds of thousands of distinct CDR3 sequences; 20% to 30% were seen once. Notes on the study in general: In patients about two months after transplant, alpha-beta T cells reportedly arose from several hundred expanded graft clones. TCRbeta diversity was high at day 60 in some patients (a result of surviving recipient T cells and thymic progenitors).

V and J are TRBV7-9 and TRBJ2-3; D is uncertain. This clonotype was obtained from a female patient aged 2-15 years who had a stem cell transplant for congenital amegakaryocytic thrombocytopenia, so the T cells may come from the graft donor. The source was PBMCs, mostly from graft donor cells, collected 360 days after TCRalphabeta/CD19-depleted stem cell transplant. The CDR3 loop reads CASFQSDTQYF. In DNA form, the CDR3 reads TGTGCCAGCTTCCAATCAGATACGCAGTATTTT.